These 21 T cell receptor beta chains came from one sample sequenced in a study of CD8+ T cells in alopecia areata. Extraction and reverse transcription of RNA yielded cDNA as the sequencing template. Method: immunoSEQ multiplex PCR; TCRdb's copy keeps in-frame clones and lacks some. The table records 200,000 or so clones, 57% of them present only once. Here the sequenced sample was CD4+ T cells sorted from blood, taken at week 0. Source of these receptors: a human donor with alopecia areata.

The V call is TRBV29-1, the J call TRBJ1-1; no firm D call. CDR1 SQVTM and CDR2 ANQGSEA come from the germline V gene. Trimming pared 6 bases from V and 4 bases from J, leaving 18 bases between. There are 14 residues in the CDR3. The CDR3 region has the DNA TGCAGCGTAGTAGAGTCTGCTTCAGGCACTGAAGCTTTCTTT. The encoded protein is CSVVESASGTEAFF.

The CDR3, as DNA: TGCAGCGTTGCACAGACGAACACTGAAGCTTTCTTT. As protein: CSVAQTNTEAFF. The chain recombines TRBV29-1 with TRBJ1-1; D is unclear. The CDR3 totals 12 residues. Germline CDR1 is SQVTM and CDR2 is ANQGSEA. Trimming left V 4 bases short and J 1 base short, with 7 bases between. Looking up the rest from reference TRBV29-1 and TRBJ1-1 gives the full variable domain: SAVISQKPSRDICQRGTSLTIQCQVDSQVTMMFWYRQQPGQSLTLIATANQGSEATYESGFVIDKFPISRPNLTFSTLTVSNMSPEDSSIYLCSVAQTNTEAFFGQGTRLTVV.

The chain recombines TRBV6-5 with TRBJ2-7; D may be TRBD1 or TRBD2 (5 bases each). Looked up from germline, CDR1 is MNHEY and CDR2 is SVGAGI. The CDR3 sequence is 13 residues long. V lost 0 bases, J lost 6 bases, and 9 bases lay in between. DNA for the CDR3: TGTGCCAGCAGTTACTCTCGGGGCACCGAGCAGTACTTC. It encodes CASSYSRGTEQYF.

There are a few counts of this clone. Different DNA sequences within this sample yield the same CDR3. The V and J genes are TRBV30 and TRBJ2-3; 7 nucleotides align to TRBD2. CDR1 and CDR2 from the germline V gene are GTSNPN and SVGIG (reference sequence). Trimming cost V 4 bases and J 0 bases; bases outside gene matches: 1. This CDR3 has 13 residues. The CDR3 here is CAWTSGSTDTQYF. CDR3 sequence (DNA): TGTGCCTGGACTAGCGGAAGCACAGATACGCAGTATTTT.

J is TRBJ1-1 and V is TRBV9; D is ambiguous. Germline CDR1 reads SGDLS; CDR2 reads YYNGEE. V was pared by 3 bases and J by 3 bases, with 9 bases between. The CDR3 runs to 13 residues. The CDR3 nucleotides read TGTGCCAGCAGCGCGCAGGACGACACTGAAGCTTTCTTT. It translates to CASSAQDDTEAFF.

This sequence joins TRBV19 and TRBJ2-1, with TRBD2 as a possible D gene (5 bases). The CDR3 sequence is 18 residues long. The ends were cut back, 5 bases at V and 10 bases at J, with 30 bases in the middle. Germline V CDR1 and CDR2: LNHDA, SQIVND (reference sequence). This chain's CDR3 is CASSVPRSRRVTRGEQFF. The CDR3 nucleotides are TGTGCCAGTAGTGTCCCTAGAAGTCGGCGGGTAACCCGAGGGGAGCAGTTCTTC.

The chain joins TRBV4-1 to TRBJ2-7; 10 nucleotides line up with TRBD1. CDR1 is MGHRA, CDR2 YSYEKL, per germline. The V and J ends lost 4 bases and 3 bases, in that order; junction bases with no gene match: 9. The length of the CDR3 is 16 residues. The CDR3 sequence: CASSLDTGTGVYEQYF. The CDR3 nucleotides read TGCGCCAGCAGCCTCGACACCGGGACAGGGGTCTACGAGCAGTACTTC.

The CDR3 is CASSQEGRGKLFF. For the CDR3, the DNA is TGCGCCAGCAGCCAAGAAGGTCGAGGAAAACTGTTTTTT. The rearrangement joins TRBV4-1 to TRBJ1-4; D unresolved. Trimming stripped 0 bases from V and 10 bases from J, with 9 bases between. The CDR3 runs 13 residues. Germline-derived CDR1 and CDR2 are MGHRA and YSYEKL.

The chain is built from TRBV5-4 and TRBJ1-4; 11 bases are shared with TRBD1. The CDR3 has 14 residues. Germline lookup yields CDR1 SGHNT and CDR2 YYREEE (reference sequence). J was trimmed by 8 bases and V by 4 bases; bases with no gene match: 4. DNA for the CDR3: TGTGCCAGCAGCGGACAGGGGGCCGGGGAAAAACTGTTTTTT. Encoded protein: CASSGQGAGEKLFF.

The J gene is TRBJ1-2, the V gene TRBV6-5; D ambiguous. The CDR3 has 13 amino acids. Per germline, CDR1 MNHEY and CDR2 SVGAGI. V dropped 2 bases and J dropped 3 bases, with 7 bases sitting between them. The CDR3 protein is CASSYTNDYGYTF. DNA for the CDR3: TGTGCCAGCAGTTACACGAACGACTATGGCTACACCTTC.

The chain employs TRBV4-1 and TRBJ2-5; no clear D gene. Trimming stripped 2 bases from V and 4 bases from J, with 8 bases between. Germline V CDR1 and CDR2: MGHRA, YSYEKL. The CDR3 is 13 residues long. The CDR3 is CASSQLVSETQYF. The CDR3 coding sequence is TGCGCCAGCAGCCAACTAGTATCAGAGACCCAGTACTTC.

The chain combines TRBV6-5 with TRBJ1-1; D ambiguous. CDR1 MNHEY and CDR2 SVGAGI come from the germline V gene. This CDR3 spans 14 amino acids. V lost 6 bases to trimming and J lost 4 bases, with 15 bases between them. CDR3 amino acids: CASSPAYRGTEAFF. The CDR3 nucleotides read TGTGCCAGCAGCCCAGCTTACCGGGGCACTGAAGCTTTCTTT.

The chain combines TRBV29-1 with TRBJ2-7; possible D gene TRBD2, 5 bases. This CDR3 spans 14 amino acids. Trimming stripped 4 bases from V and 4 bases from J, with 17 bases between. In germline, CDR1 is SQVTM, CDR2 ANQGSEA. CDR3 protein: CSVADQVGVYEQYF. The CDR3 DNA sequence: TGCAGCGTTGCTGATCAGGTCGGGGTATACGAGCAGTACTTC.

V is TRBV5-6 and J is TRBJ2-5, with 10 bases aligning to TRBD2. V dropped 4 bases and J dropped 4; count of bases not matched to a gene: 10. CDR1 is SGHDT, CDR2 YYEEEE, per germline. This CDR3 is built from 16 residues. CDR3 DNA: TGTGCCAGCAGCCGGGGACTAGCGACAATGGGAGAGACCCAGTACTTC. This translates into CASSRGLATMGETQYF.

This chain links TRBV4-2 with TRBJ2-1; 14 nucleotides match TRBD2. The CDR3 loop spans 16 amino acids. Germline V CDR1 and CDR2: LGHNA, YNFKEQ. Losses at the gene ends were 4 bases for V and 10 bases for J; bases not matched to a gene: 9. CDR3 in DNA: TGTGCCAGCAGCCGCTCCTCCGGGACTAGCGGGAGAGAGCAGTTCTTC. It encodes CASSRSSGTSGREQFF.

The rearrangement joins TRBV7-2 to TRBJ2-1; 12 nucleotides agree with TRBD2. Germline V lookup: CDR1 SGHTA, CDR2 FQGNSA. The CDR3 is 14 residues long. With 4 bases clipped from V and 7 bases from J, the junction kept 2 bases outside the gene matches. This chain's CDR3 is CASSWTSGVNEQFF. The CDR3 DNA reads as TGTGCCAGCAGCTGGACTAGCGGGGTGAATGAGCAGTTCTTC.

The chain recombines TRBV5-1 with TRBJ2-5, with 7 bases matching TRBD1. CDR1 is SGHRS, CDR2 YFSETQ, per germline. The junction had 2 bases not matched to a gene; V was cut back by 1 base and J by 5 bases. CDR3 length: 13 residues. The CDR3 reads CASSLTGAETQYF. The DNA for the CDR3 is TGCGCCAGCAGCTTGACAGGGGCTGAGACCCAGTACTTC.

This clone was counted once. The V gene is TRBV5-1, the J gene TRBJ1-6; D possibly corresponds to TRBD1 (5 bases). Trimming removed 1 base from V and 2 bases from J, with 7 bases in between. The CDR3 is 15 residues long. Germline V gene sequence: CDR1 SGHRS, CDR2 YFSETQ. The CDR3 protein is CASSLQGPYNSPLHF. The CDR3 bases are TGCGCCAGCAGCTTGCAGGGACCCTATAATTCACCCCTCCACTTT.

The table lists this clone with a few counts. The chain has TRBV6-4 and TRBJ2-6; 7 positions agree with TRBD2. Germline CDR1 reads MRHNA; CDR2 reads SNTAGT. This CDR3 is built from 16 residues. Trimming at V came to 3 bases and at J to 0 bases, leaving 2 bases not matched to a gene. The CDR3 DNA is TGTGCCAGCAGTGAGGGGGGGGGCTCTGGGGCCAACGTCCTGACTTTC. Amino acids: CASSEGGGSGANVLTF.

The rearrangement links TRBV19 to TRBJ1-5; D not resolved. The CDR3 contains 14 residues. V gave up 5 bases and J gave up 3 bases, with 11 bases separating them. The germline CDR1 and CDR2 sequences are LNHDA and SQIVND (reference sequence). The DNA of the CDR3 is TGTGCCAGTAGTTCCCGGTCTTTCAATCAGCCCCAGCATTTT. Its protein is CASSSRSFNQPQHF.

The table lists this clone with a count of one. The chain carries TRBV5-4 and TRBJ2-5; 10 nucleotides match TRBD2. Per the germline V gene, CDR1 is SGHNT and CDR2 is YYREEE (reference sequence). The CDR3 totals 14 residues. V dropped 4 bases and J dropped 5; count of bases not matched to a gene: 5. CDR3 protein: CASSRLAGVETQYF. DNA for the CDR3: TGTGCCAGCAGCCGCCTAGCGGGGGTGGAGACCCAGTACTTC.